The source of this T cell receptor beta chain is a study of blood T cell repertoires in COVID-19. Study-wide context: The United States, Italy and Spain supplied acute and convalescent COVID-19 samples. T cells, B-cell-depleted T cells, or PBMCs supplied cDNA or gDNA.

Data came from immunoSEQ multiplex PCR; TCRdb stores just in-frame clones and leaves some out. The table shows around 21,000 clones, with approximately 84% occurring only once. With 0 bases removed from V and 0 bases from J, the gap between germline ends came to 18 bases. This CDR3 has 19 amino acids. CDR1 is LGHDT, CDR2 YNNKEL, per germline (reference sequence). This rearrangement joins TRBV3-1 (or the pseudogene TRBV3-2) to TRBJ2-1, with D possibly TRBD1 on 6 matching bases. The receptor was derived from a man aged 40-55 years with acute or convalescent COVID-19. Sequenced input: peripheral blood. DNA for the CDR3: TGTGCCAGCAGCCAAGAATATGATTGGGGGCCAAGCTCCTACAATGAGCAGTTCTTC. This codes for CASSQEYDWGPSSYNEQFF.